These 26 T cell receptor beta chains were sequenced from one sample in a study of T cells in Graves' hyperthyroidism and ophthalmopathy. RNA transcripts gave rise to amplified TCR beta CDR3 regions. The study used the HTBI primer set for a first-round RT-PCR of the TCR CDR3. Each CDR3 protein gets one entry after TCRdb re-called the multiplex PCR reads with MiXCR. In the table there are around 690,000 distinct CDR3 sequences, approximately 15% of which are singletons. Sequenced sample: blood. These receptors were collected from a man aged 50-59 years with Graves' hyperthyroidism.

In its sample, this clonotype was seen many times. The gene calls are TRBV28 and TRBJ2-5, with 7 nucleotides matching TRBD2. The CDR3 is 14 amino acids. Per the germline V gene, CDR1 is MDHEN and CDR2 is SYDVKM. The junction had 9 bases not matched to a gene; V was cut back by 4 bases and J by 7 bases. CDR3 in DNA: TGTGCCAGCAGTTCTCCCGGACTAGAGGGGACCCAGTACTTC. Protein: CASSSPGLEGTQYF.

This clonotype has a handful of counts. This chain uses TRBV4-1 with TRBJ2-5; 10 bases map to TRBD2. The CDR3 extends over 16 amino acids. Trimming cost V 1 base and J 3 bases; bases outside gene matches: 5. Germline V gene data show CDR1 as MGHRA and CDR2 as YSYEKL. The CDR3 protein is CASSQVSLAGEETQYF. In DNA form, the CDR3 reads TGCGCCAGCAGCCAAGTGAGTCTAGCGGGAGAAGAGACCCAGTACTTC.

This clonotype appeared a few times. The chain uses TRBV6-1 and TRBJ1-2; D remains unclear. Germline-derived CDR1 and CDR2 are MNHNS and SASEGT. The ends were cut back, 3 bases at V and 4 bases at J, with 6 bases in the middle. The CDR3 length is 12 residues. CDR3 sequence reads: CASSDPAYGYTF. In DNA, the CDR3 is TGTGCCAGCAGTGACCCGGCCTATGGCTACACCTTC.

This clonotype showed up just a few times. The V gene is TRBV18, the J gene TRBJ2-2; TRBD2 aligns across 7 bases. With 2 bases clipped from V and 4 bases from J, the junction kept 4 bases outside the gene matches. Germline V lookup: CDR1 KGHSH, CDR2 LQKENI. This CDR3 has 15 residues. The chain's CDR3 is CASSPWREITGELFF. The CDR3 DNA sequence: TGTGCCAGCTCACCATGGCGGGAGATCACCGGGGAGCTGTTTTTT.

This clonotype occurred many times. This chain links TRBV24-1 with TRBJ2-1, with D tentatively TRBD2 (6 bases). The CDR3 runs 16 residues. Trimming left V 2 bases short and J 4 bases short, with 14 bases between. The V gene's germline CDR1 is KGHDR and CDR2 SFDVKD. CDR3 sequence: CATSDSSDYFYNEQFF. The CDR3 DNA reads TGTGCCACCAGTGATTCATCGGACTATTTTTACAATGAGCAGTTCTTC.

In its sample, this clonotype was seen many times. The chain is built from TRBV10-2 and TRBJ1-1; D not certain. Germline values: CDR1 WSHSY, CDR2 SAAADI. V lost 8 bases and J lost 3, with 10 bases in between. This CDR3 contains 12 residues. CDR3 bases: TGCGCCAGCTCTCACCGAGACACTGAAGCTTTCTTT. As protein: CASSHRDTEAFF.

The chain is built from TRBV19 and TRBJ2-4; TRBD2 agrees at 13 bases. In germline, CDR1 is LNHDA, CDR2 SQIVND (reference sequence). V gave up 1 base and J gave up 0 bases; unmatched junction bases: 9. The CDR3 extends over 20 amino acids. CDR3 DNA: TGTGCCAGTAGTATAGCGGGAACTAGCGGGGGGGGGGAAGCCAAAAACATTCAGTACTTC. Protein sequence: CASSIAGTSGGGEAKNIQYF. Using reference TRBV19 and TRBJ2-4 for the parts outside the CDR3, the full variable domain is DGGITQSPKYLFRKEGQNVTLSCEQNLNHDAMYWYRQDPGQGLRLIYYSQIVNDFQKGDIAEGYSVSREKKESFPLTVTSAQKNPTAFYLCASSIAGTSGGGEAKNIQYFGAGTRLSVL.

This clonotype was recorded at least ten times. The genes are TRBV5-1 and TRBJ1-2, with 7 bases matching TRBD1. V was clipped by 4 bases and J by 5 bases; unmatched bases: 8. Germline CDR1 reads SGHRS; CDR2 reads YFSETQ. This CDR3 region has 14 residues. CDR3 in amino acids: CASSDDRASYGYTF. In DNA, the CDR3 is TGCGCCAGCAGCGACGACAGGGCTTCTTATGGCTACACCTTC.

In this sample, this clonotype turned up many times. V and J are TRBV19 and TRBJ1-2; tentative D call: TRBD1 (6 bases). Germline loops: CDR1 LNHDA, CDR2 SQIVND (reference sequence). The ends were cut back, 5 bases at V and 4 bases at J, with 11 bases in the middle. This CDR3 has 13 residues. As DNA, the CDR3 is TGTGCCAGTAGTGTACAGGGTGGCTATGGCTACACCTTC. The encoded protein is CASSVQGGYGYTF.

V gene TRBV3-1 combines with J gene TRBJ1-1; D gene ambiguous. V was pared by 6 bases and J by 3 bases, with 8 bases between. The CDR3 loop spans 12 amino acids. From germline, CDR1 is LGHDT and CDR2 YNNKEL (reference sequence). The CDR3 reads CASRDRHTEAFF. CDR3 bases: TGTGCCAGCAGGGACCGTCACACTGAAGCTTTCTTT.

The chain's CDR3 is CASRDLPQETQYF. The CDR3 DNA is TGTGCCAGCAGGGACTTACCTCAAGAGACCCAGTACTTC. The chain recombines TRBV6-1 with TRBJ2-5, with a tentative D call TRBD2 (5 bases). V was cut by 6 bases and J by 2 bases, with 10 bases left in between. The CDR3 covers 13 residues. Germline CDR1 reads MNHNS; CDR2 reads SASEGT.

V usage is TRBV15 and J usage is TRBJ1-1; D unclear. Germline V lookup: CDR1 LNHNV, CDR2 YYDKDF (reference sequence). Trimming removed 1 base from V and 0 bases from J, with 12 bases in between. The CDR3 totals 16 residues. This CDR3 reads CATSRAPARLNTEAFF. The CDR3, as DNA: TGTGCCACCAGCAGAGCCCCTGCCAGATTGAACACTGAAGCTTTCTTT.

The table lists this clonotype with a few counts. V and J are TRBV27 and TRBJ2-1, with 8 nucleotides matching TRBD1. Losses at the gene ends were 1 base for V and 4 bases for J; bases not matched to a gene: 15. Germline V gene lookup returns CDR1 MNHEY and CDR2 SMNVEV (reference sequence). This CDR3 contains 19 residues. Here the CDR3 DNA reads TGTGCCAGCAGTTTATTCCGAGGGGGGCGGGACAGGATATACAATGAGCAGTTCTTC. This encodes CASSLFRGGRDRIYNEQFF.

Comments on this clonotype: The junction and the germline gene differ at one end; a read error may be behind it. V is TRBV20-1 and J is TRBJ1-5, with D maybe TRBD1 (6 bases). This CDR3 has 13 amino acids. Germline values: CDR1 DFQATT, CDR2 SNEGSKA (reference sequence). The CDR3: CSAREQGAQPHHF. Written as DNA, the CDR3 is TGCAGTGCTAGAGAACAGGGAGCCCAGCCCCACCATTTT.

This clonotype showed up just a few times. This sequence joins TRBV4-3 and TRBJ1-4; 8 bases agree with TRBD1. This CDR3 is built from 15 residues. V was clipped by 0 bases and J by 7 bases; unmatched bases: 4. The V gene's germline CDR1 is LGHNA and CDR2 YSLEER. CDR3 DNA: TGCGCCAGCAGCCAAGACGGGCAGGGGGCTGAAAAACTGTTTTTT. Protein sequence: CASSQDGQGAEKLFF.

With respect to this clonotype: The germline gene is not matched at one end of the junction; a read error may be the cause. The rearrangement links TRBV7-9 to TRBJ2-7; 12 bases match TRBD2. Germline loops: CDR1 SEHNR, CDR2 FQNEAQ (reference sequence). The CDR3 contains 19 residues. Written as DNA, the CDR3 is TGCGCCAGCAGCCAAGAACCTAGCGGGAGGGTCCATAACTCCTACGAGCAGTACTTC. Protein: CASSQEPSGRVHNSYEQYF.

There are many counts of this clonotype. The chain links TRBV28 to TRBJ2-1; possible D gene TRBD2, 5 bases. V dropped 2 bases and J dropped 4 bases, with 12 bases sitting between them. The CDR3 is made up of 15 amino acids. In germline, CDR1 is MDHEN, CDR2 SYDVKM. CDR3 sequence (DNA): TGTGCCAGCAGTTTAACTAGTGCTACATACAATGAGCAGTTCTTC. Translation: CASSLTSATYNEQFF.

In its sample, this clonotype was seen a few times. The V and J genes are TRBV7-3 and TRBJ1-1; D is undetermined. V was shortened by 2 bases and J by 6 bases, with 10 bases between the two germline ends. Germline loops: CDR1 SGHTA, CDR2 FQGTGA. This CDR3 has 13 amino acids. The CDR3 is CASSLGERAEAFF. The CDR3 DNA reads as TGTGCCAGCAGCTTAGGCGAGCGCGCTGAAGCTTTCTTT.

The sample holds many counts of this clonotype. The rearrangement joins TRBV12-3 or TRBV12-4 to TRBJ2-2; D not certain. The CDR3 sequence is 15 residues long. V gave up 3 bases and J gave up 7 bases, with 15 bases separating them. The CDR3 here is CASSFLSHAVGELFF. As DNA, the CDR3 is TGTGCCAGCAGTTTCTTAAGTCATGCCGTCGGGGAGCTGTTTTTT.

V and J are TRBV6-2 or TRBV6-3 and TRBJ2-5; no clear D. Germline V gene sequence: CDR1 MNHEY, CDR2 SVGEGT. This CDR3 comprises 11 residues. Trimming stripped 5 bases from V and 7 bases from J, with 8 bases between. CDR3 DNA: TGTGCCAGCAGTCGTACGGGGACCCAGTACTTC. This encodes CASSRTGTQYF.

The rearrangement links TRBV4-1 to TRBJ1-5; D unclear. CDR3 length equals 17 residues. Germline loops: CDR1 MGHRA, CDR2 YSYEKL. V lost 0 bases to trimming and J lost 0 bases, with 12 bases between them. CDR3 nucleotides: TGCGCCAGCAGCCAAGACGAACAGCGACATAGCAATCAGCCCCAGCATTTT. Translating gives CASSQDEQRHSNQPQHF.

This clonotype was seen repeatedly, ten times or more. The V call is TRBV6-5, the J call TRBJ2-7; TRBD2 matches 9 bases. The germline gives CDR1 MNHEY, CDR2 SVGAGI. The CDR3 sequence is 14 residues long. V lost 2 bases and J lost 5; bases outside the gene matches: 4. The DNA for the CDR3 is TGTGCCAGCAGTTACGGGACTAGCTTTGACGAGCAGTACTTC. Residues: CASSYGTSFDEQYF.

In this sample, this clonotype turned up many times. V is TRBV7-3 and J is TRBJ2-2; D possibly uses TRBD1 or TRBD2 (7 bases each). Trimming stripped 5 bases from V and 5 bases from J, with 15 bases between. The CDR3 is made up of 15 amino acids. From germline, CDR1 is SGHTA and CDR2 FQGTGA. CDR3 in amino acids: CASSPGGAATGELFF. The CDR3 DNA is TGTGCCAGCAGCCCAGGGGGGGCGGCTACCGGGGAGCTGTTTTTT.

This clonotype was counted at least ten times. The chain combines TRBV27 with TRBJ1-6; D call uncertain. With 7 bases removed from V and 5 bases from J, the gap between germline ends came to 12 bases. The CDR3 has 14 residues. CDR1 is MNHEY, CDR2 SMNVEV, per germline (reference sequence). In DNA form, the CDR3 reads TGTGCCAGCACCGTGAACACCGATAATTCACCCCTCCACTTT. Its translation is CASTVNTDNSPLHF.

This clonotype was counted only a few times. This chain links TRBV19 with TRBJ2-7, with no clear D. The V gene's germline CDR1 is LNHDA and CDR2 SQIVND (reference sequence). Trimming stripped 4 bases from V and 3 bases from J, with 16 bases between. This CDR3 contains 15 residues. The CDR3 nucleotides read TGTGCCAGTAGTAGTATGATAGCAGAAGACTACGAGCAGTACTTC. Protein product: CASSSMIAEDYEQYF.

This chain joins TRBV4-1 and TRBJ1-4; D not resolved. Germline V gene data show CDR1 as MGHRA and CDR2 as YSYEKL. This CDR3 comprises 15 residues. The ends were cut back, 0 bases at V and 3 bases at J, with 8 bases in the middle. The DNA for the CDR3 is TGCGCCAGCAGCCAAGATCACAGTTCTAATGAAAAACTGTTTTTT. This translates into CASSQDHSSNEKLFF.